These 26 T cell receptor beta chains came from one sample sequenced in a study of CD8 T cells in Susac syndrome. RNA was extracted with the RNeasy kit, and a quantity of 0.5 to 1 ug was reverse transcribed using random hexamers. TCRdb reprocessed the immunoSEQ multiplex PCR reads via MiXCR and lists one record per CDR3 protein. The sample lists roughly 150,000 distinct CDR3 sequences; roughly 96% were seen once. What was sequenced was CD8+ T cells from PBMCs. These receptors were collected from a human donor with multiple sclerosis.

In this sample, this clonotype turned up once. The V and J genes are TRBV30 and TRBJ2-2; no definite D call. Germline V gene data show CDR1 as GTSNPN and CDR2 as SVGIG (reference sequence). The CDR3 length is 11 residues. Trimming pared 1 base from V and 9 bases from J, leaving 6 bases between. The CDR3 sequence: CAWSAPRELFF. CDR3 coding DNA: TGTGCCTGGAGTGCTCCGAGGGAGCTGTTTTTT.

V is TRBV25-1 and J is TRBJ2-5; D gene uncertain. CDR3 length: 12 amino acids. V was pared by 1 base and J by 5 bases, with 5 bases between. Germline assignment: CDR1 MGHDK and CDR2 SYGVNS. In DNA form, the CDR3 reads TGTGCCAGCAGTGAATCCGGGGAGACCCAGTACTTC. It is translated as CASSESGETQYF.

This chain uses TRBV19 with TRBJ1-2; weak D call: TRBD1 (5 bases). The CDR3 sequence is 13 residues long. V lost 4 bases and J 4 bases, leaving 10 bases between the germline ends. Germline CDR1 LNHDA, CDR2 SQIVND (reference sequence). This CDR3 is CASSNQGLYGYTF. The CDR3 region has the DNA TGTGCCAGTAGTAACCAGGGCCTCTATGGCTACACCTTC.

The chain joins TRBV12-3 or TRBV12-4 to TRBJ1-1; 8 bases match TRBD1. The CDR3 has 16 amino acids. V trimming: 6 bases; J trimming: 3 bases; junction bases outside the gene matches: 12. CDR3 sequence: CASRPLQGEGYTEAFF. For the CDR3, the DNA is TGTGCCAGCAGACCCTTACAGGGGGAGGGGTACACTGAAGCTTTCTTT.

The rearrangement joins TRBV20-1 to TRBJ2-3, with TRBD2 matching 13 bases. There are 17 residues in the CDR3. V trimming: 6 bases; J trimming: 0 bases; junction bases outside the gene matches: 9. The germline CDR1 and CDR2 sequences are DFQATT and SNEGSKA (reference sequence). The CDR3 sequence is CSALGLAGDLSTDTQYF. CDR3 in DNA: TGCAGTGCCCTAGGACTAGCGGGGGACTTAAGCACAGATACGCAGTATTTT.

The chain is built from TRBV7-9 and TRBJ2-7; D not resolved. CDR1 and CDR2 from the germline V gene are SEHNR and FQNEAQ (reference sequence). The CDR3 totals 15 residues. V shed 1 base and J shed 4 bases, with 14 bases lying between them. This CDR3 reads CASSLGSANPYEQYV. The CDR3 region has the DNA TGTGCCAGCAGCTTAGGGTCAGCAAATCCTTACGAGCAGTACGTC.

This chain uses TRBV12-3 or TRBV12-4 with TRBJ1-5; D is undetermined. V lost 5 bases to trimming and J lost 3 bases, with 8 bases between them. The CDR3 is 13 amino acids. CDR3 coding DNA: TGTGCCAGCAGTCCCACCGACAATCAGCCCCAGCATTTT. This codes for CASSPTDNQPQHF.

The J gene is TRBJ1-1, the V gene TRBV7-8; 7 bases match TRBD1. Unmatched junction bases numbered 2, after V lost 3 bases and J lost 4 bases. The CDR3 contains 13 residues. Germline CDR1 is SGHVS and CDR2 is FQNEAQ. CDR3 sequence (DNA): TGTGCCAGCAGCTTGCAGGGGGTCACTGAAGCTTTCTTT. Its translation is CASSLQGVTEAFF.

The chain uses TRBV7-8 and TRBJ1-5; a weak D match, TRBD1 (6 bases). The CDR3 covers 16 residues. V was shortened by 6 bases and J by 0 bases, with 15 bases between the two germline ends. The germline V gene encodes CDR1 SGHVS and CDR2 FQNEAQ. CDR3 DNA: TGTGCCAGCAGATCCGGAGGGGGGGATAGCAATCAGCCCCAGCATTTT. Amino acids: CASRSGGGDSNQPQHF.

The V gene is TRBV12-3 or TRBV12-4, the J gene TRBJ1-2; tentatively, D is TRBD1 (5 bases). This CDR3 comprises 13 residues. V lost 8 bases and J lost 6, with 16 bases in between. This CDR3 reads CASSFSRVNGYTF. The DNA for the CDR3 is TGTGCCAGCTCCTTCTCCAGGGTAAATGGCTACACCTTC.

The chain links TRBV30 to TRBJ1-6; D not certain. The germline V gene encodes CDR1 GTSNPN and CDR2 SVGIG (reference sequence). This CDR3 has 14 amino acids. Trimming pared 4 bases from V and 9 bases from J, leaving 16 bases between. CDR3: CAWTAVGEGSPLHF. Here the CDR3 DNA reads TGTGCCTGGACCGCCGTCGGGGAGGGTTCACCCCTCCACTTT.

The chain carries TRBV6-5 and TRBJ1-1, with 7 nucleotides matching TRBD1. V was pared by 2 bases and J by 2 bases, with 5 bases of the junction left unmatched. CDR3 length: 15 residues. Per the germline V gene, CDR1 is MNHEY and CDR2 is SVGAGI. In DNA form, the CDR3 reads TGTGCCAGCAGTTACGAAGGGACAGTAAACACTGAAGCTTTCTTT. Translation: CASSYEGTVNTEAFF.

The chain joins TRBV2 to TRBJ1-2; D unclear. The length of the CDR3 is 10 residues. Trimming shortened V by 4 bases and J by 10 bases, and 7 bases separated the two germline ends. The germline gives CDR1 SNHLY, CDR2 FYNNEI. This chain's CDR3 is CASSGGFYTF. In nucleotides, the CDR3 is TGTGCCAGCAGTGGAGGGTTCTACACCTTC.

This clonotype was observed a few times. This chain links TRBV30 with TRBJ2-7, with a possible D match to TRBD1 (5 bases). The CDR3 runs to 12 residues. Germline V CDR1 and CDR2: GTSNPN, SVGIG (reference sequence). Deletions cut 3 bases from V and 5 bases from J, with 11 bases between. The CDR3 protein is CAWSQGRDEQYF. CDR3 in DNA: TGTGCCTGGAGCCAGGGAAGGGACGAGCAGTACTTC.

In its sample, this clonotype was seen a few times. This chain uses TRBV6-2 or TRBV6-3 with TRBJ2-7, with 7 bases fitting TRBD1. Per germline, CDR1 MNHEY and CDR2 SVGEGT. The CDR3 contains 13 residues. J gave up 2 bases and V 4 bases, and 2 bases lay outside the gene matches. CDR3 loop: CASSFGQAYEQYV. The CDR3 DNA reads TGTGCCAGCAGTTTTGGACAGGCCTACGAGCAGTACGTC.

The V gene is TRBV25-1, the J gene TRBJ1-1; D may be TRBD1 (6 bases). The V gene's germline CDR1 is MGHDK and CDR2 SYGVNS. V was cut by 5 bases and J by 5 bases, with 9 bases left in between. This CDR3 region has 12 residues. CDR3 residues: CASSSRGTEAFF. CDR3 in DNA: TGTGCCAGCAGTAGTAGGGGGACTGAAGCTTTCTTT. Complete variable domain (other parts from reference TRBV25-1 and TRBJ1-1): EADIYQTPRYLVIGTGKKITLECSQTMGHDKMYWYQQDPGMELHLIHYSYGVNSTEKGDLSSESTVSRIRTEHFPLTLESARPSHTSQYLCASSSRGTEAFFGQGTRLTVV.

The rearrangement uses TRBV3-1 and TRBJ2-7; 10 bases align to TRBD1. The V and J ends lost 4 bases and 6 bases, in that order; junction bases with no gene match: 6. CDR3 length equals 14 residues. CDR1 and CDR2 (germline): LGHDT, YNNKEL (reference sequence). Written as DNA, the CDR3 is TGTGCCAGCAGCCTGGGACAGGGGAAAAGCGAGCAGTACGTC. Amino acid sequence: CASSLGQGKSEQYV.

The chain recombines TRBV27 with TRBJ2-7, with D perhaps TRBD2 (7 bases). The germline V and J ends were trimmed by 5 bases and 5 bases, with 16 bases remaining between them. Germline V gene lookup returns CDR1 MNHEY and CDR2 SMNVEV (reference sequence). CDR3 length: 14 amino acids. CDR3 protein: CASSTNPGGDEQYF. CDR3 coding DNA: TGTGCCAGCAGTACTAACCCGGGGGGCGACGAGCAGTACTTC.

A single count supports this clonotype. J is TRBJ2-5 and V is TRBV4-1; the D gene is possibly TRBD1 (5 bases). Germline CDR1 is MGHRA and CDR2 is YSYEKL. V was trimmed by 3 bases and J by 5 bases, leaving 16 bases between them. The CDR3 runs 15 residues. This CDR3 reads CASSHVPGFGETQYF. The CDR3 region has the DNA TGCGCCAGCAGCCATGTACCAGGGTTTGGCGAGACCCAGTACTTC.

The chain carries TRBV5-6 and TRBJ2-1, with D perhaps matching TRBD1 or TRBD2 (5 bases each). V dropped 0 bases and J dropped 5 bases, with 15 bases sitting between them. There are 16 residues in the CDR3. Germline V gene sequence: CDR1 SGHDT, CDR2 YYEEEE. CDR3 loop: CASSLAWGRGNNEQFF. CDR3 bases: TGTGCCAGCAGCTTGGCGTGGGGACGGGGAAACAATGAGCAGTTCTTC.

The J gene is TRBJ2-1, the V gene TRBV15; D possibly corresponds to TRBD2 (6 bases). V lost 2 bases, J lost 3 bases, and 11 bases lay in between. Germline-derived CDR1 and CDR2 are LNHNV and YYDKDF (reference sequence). The CDR3 runs to 15 residues. CDR3 DNA sequence: TGTGCCACCAGCAGAACGGCTAGCGACTACAATGAGCAGTTCTTC. Its protein product is CATSRTASDYNEQFF. Full variable domain (outside the CDR3, taken from reference TRBV15 and TRBJ2-1): DAMVIQNPRYQVTQFGKPVTLSCSQTLNHNVMYWYQQKSSQAPKLLFHYYDKDFNNEADTPDNFQSRRPNTSFCFLDIRSPGLGDTAMYLCATSRTASDYNEQFFGPGTRLTVL.

The rearrangement links TRBV4-1 to TRBJ2-5; a possible D gene is TRBD1 (5 bases). CDR1 and CDR2 (germline): MGHRA, YSYEKL. Trimming took off 1 base at V and 2 bases at J, with 8 bases between the two ends. This CDR3 has 14 residues. The DNA for the CDR3 is TGCGCCAGCAGCCAAGGACAGCTTCAAGAGACCCAGTACTTC. It codes for CASSQGQLQETQYF.

The rearrangement links TRBV5-1 to TRBJ2-5; D is uncertain. Germline assignment: CDR1 SGHRS and CDR2 YFSETQ. V was trimmed by 4 bases and J by 3 bases, leaving 7 bases between them. CDR3 length: 12 amino acids. CDR3 in DNA: TGCGCCAGCAGCGGCCAGGAAGAGACCCAGTACTTC. The encoded protein is CASSGQEETQYF. Full variable domain (rest looked up from reference TRBV5-1 and TRBJ2-5): KAGVTQTPRYLIKTRGQQVTLSCSPISGHRSVSWYQQTPGQGLQFLFEYFSETQRNKGNFPGRFSGRQFSNSRSEMNVSTLELGDSALYLCASSGQEETQYFGPGTRLLVL.

This chain links TRBV27 with TRBJ1-4; possible D gene TRBD1, 5 bases. Germline loops: CDR1 MNHEY, CDR2 SMNVEV (reference sequence). V was clipped by 5 bases and J by 5 bases, with 18 bases between them. This CDR3 comprises 16 residues. The CDR3 DNA is TGTGCCAGCAGTCCTACCCGCAGGGATGGCAATGAAAAACTGTTTTTT. Protein: CASSPTRRDGNEKLFF.

This clonotype is a singleton in its sample. This chain uses TRBV5-1 with TRBJ2-7; 8 positions match TRBD1. V shed 5 bases and J 4 bases; nucleotides not matched to a gene: 5. Germline CDR1 and CDR2: SGHRS and YFSETQ. This CDR3 has 13 amino acids. CDR3 coding DNA: TGCGCCAGCAGTGCACAGGGGGGATACGAGCAGTACTTC. Translated, it gives CASSAQGGYEQYF.

This clonotype was picked up one time. The chain combines TRBV30 with TRBJ2-5, with unresolved D. Between the trimmed V and J ends, which lost 2 bases and 3 bases, there was a span of 7 bases. CDR1 GTSNPN and CDR2 SVGIG come from the germline V gene (reference sequence). CDR3 length: 12 amino acids. In DNA form, the CDR3 reads TGTGCCTGGAGTTCCCACGAAGAGACCCAGTACTTC. This encodes CAWSSHEETQYF.